This T cell receptor beta chain was captured by sequencing in a study of OX40 agonist ivuxolimab in advanced cancers. Study-level information: Hepatocellular carcinoma, melanoma, renal cell or head and neck cancer affected the dose-escalation patients. People who had prior anti-PD-1, anti-PD-L1 or anti-CTLA-4 therapy could take part, and about 37% had some. General study findings and limits: Within 6 weeks, CD4+ and CD8+ blood T cells expanded clonally at 0.1 to 3.0 mg/kg.

Note on this clone: What it recognizes is unknown.

V lost 4 bases, J lost 3 bases, and 18 bases lay in between. The CDR3 spans 16 residues. CDR1 SGHRS and CDR2 YFSETQ come from the germline V gene. TCRdb's table, derived via immunoSEQ multiplex PCR, lists solely in-frame clones and lacks some. The sample lists approximately 41,000 clones; roughly 80% were seen once. Baseline, cycle 4 day 1, and cycle 7 day 1 were the blood sampling points. The origin of this receptor is an adult with an advanced solid tumor such as melanoma, head and neck, liver or kidney cancer. The V gene is TRBV5-1, the J gene TRBJ2-3; D may correspond to TRBD1 or TRBD2 (7 bases each). Sample: CD4+ or CD8+ T cells sorted from blood, taken in a trial of the OX40 agonist ivuxolimab. CDR3 loop: CASSIRGGLFTDTQYF. For the CDR3, the DNA is TGCGCCAGCAGCATCAGGGGGGGACTTTTTACAGATACGCAGTATTTT. The variable domain in full, completed from reference TRBV5-1 and TRBJ2-3, reads KAGVTQTPRYLIKTRGQQVTLSCSPISGHRSVSWYQQTPGQGLQFLFEYFSETQRNKGNFPGRFSGRQFSNSRSEMNVSTLELGDSALYLCASSIRGGLFTDTQYFGPGTRLTVL.